This entry is about one T cell receptor (beta chain). Its specificity is unknown. A single record per CDR3 protein comes from TCRdb applying MiXCR to the 5' RACE reads. Here the sample spans under 550,000 distinct CDR3 sequences, roughly 26% being singletons. This CDR3 contains 15 residues. J was trimmed by 7 bases and V by 0 bases; bases with no gene match: 6. Germline CDR1 reads SGHVS; CDR2 reads FQNEAQ. This sample is part of a study of CD8 T cells in ankylosing spondylitis. Findings of the study overall: Ankylosing spondylitis blood appeared to be characterized by a TCR beta motif of roughly eight highly homologous variants.

This sequence joins TRBV7-8 and TRBJ2-1; TRBD2 aligns across 7 bases. The sequence was collected from a male donor with ankylosing spondylitis. Sample: blood, either unsorted or a sorted T cell fraction (not recorded which). The CDR3 DNA is TGTGCCAGCAGCTTAGCGTTTACTAGCGCTAATGAGCAGTTCTTC. Translation: CASSLAFTSANEQFF.